The rows below give T cell receptor beta chains drawn from one sample of a study of T cells in Graves' hyperthyroidism and ophthalmopathy. Each CDR3 protein gets one entry after TCRdb re-called the multiplex PCR reads with MiXCR. The sample has around 280,000 distinct CDR3 sequences, about an eighth seen once. The sample consisted of blood. Source of these receptors: a woman in her thirties with Graves' hyperthyroidism that later progressed to Graves' ophthalmopathy. The CDR3 runs from the conserved cysteine through the conserved F or W. Fields, in order: CDR3 protein, CDR3 DNA, CDR3 length, V gene, clone size, D gene, J gene. A D gene is named only where the DNA matches it firmly. For some rows the clone size is stated as once, few or many, or as a class when expanded; others skip it.

CASNTRGLGTEAFF,TGTGCCAGCAACACTAGGGGGCTAGGGACTGAAGCTTTCTTT,14,TRBV7-2,many,TRBD1,TRBJ1-1
CASSSGTALRSNQPQHF,TGTGCCAGCAGCTCTGGGACAGCCCTAAGGAGCAATCAGCCCCAGCATTTT,17,TRBV28,many,TRBD1,TRBJ1-5
CSASSASGVYEQYF,TGCAGTGCTAGTAGTGCCAGCGGGGTTTACGAGCAGTACTTC,14,TRBV20-1,.,TRBD2,TRBJ2-7
CAWRGGNTEAFF,TGTGCCTGGAGGGGGGGGAACACTGAAGCTTTCTTT,12,TRBV30,many,.,TRBJ1-1
CASSLTTSGYLLYF,TGTGCCAGCAGCTTAACCACTAGCGGGTACCTCCTGTATTTT,14,TRBV7-2,.,TRBD2,TRBJ2-3
CASSYYGTPYEQYF,TGTGCCAGCAGTTACTATGGCACTCCCTACGAGCAGTACTTC,14,TRBV6-5,many,.,TRBJ2-7
CATSAPESETQYF,TGTGCCACCAGTGCCCCCGAATCGGAGACCCAGTACTTC,13,TRBV24-1,many,.,TRBJ2-5
CASSPLTVSGANVLTF,TGTGCCAGCAGCCCGCTGACAGTCTCTGGGGCCAACGTCCTGACTTTC,16,TRBV3-1,.,.,TRBJ2-6
CASSSIGNTEAFF,TGTGCCAGCAGTTCGATAGGGAACACTGAAGCTTTCTTT,13,TRBV27,many,.,TRBJ1-1
CASSVGVGEQFF,TGTGCCAGCAGCGTAGGGGTTGGGGAGCAGTTCTTC,12,TRBV9,.,.,TRBJ2-1
CASSSPGGEKLFF,TGTGCCAGCAGCTCCCCTGGGGGGGAAAAACTGTTTTTT,13,TRBV3-1,few,.,TRBJ1-4
CASSETGLLNTEAFF,TGTGCCAGCTCCGAGACAGGCCTGTTGAACACTGAAGCTTTCTTT,15,TRBV18,many,.,TRBJ1-1
CASSSTPGVDTQYF,TGTGCCAGCAGCTCAACACCTGGGGTGGATACGCAGTATTTT,14,TRBV9,.,.,TRBJ2-3
CASNSALNYGYTF,TGTGCCAGCAACAGCGCGCTTAACTATGGCTACACCTTC,13,TRBV12-3/TRBV12-4,once,.,TRBJ1-2
CASSSVAGATDTQYF,TGTGCCAGCAGTTCCGTAGCGGGGGCCACAGATACGCAGTATTTT,15,TRBV6-2/TRBV6-3,.,TRBD2,TRBJ2-3
CASSVTGGSNQPQHF,TGTGCCAGTAGTGTTACAGGGGGGAGCAATCAGCCCCAGCATTTT,15,TRBV19,many,TRBD1,TRBJ1-5
CASSPLGIGTEAFF,TGTGCCAGCAGTCCTCTGGGGATTGGCACTGAAGCTTTCTTT,14,TRBV27,many,.,TRBJ1-1
CASSQDPSGRAGYEQYF,TGCGCCAGCAGCCAAGATCCAAGCGGGAGGGCAGGCTACGAGCAGTACTTC,17,TRBV4-1,many,TRBD2,TRBJ2-7
CASSPRALTPSNTDTQYF,TGCGCCAGCAGCCCCCGGGCTTTAACCCCCTCTAACACAGATACGCAGTATTTT,18,TRBV5-1,many,.,TRBJ2-3
CASSPTGFTEAFF,TGCGCCAGCAGCCCGACAGGGTTCACTGAAGCTTTCTTT,13,TRBV5-1,many,TRBD1,TRBJ1-1
CASSPHGWETDTQYF,TGTGCCAGCAGCCCACACGGGTGGGAGACAGATACGCAGTATTTT,15,TRBV9,.,.,TRBJ2-3
CATSRVAGTGNEQFF,TGTGCCACCAGCAGAGTCGCCGGGACAGGCAATGAGCAGTTCTTC,15,TRBV15,many,TRBD1,TRBJ2-1
CASSQVEGRTHSYEQYF,TGTGCCAGCAGCCAAGTGGAGGGGCGAACTCACTCCTACGAGCAGTACTTC,17,TRBV4-2,few,.,TRBJ2-7
CASSLRSGNTIYF,TGTGCCAGCAGCTTGAGATCTGGAAACACCATATATTTT,13,TRBV5-6,.,.,TRBJ1-3
CASSSLKHRGPYEQYF,TGTGCCAGCAGCTCCCTAAAACACAGGGGACCCTATGAGCAGTACTTC,16,TRBV7-9,many,TRBD1,TRBJ2-7
CASSLGLAANEQFF,TGCGCCAGCAGCTTGGGACTAGCAGCCAATGAGCAGTTCTTC,14,TRBV5-1,few,TRBD2,TRBJ2-1
CASSPGTGRDTEAFF,TGTGCCAGCAGCCCCGGGACAGGGAGGGACACTGAAGCTTTCTTT,15,TRBV7-2,.,TRBD1,TRBJ1-1
CASSRGWQRAYNEQFF,TGTGCCAGCAGTCGGGGGTGGCAGAGAGCCTACAATGAGCAGTTCTTC,16,TRBV6-2/TRBV6-3,.,.,TRBJ2-1
CAISQGQSNQPQHF,TGTGCCATCAGCCAGGGACAGAGTAATCAGCCCCAGCATTTT,14,TRBV10-3,many,TRBD1,TRBJ1-5
CASSQDGAPADTQYF,TGTGCCAGCAGCCAAGACGGAGCCCCCGCAGATACGCAGTATTTT,15,TRBV4-2,.,.,TRBJ2-3
CASSPGQGLHEQYF,TGTGCCAGCAGCCCGGGACAGGGCTTACACGAGCAGTACTTC,14,TRBV11-2,many,TRBD1,TRBJ2-7
CASSPPVGRGNEQFF,TGTGCCAGCTCACCACCGGTCGGAAGGGGAAATGAGCAGTTCTTC,15,TRBV18,many,.,TRBJ2-1
CASSQGLASTDTQYF,TGTGCCAGCAGTCAAGGACTCGCTAGCACAGATACGCAGTATTTT,15,TRBV12-3/TRBV12-4,many,.,TRBJ2-3
CASSLTRGNEQYF,TGTGCCAGCAGCTTAACCAGGGGGAACGAGCAGTACTTC,13,TRBV7-3,many,TRBD1,TRBJ2-7
CASSPRGGGRKNTEAFF,TGTGCCAGCAGCCCCCGCGGGGGGGGTAGGAAGAACACTGAAGCTTTCTTT,17,TRBV14,.,.,TRBJ1-1
CASSLTTGGTYEQYF,TGCGCCAGCAGCTTGACGACAGGCGGGACCTACGAGCAGTACTTC,15,TRBV5-1,many,.,TRBJ2-7
CASSLRRDGGTDTQYF,TGTGCCAGCAGCTTACGGCGGGATGGGGGCACAGATACGCAGTATTTT,16,TRBV7-9,many,.,TRBJ2-3
CASRMGQLFNQPQHF,TGTGCCAGCAGGATGGGACAGCTTTTCAATCAGCCCCAGCATTTT,15,TRBV2,many,TRBD1,TRBJ1-5
CASRSGGKPVTEAFF,TGTGCCAGCAGGTCGGGAGGGAAACCGGTCACTGAAGCTTTCTTT,15,TRBV6-2/TRBV6-3,many,.,TRBJ1-1
CASSWGQTETQYF,TGTGCCAGCAGTTGGGGACAAACAGAGACCCAGTACTTC,13,TRBV2,many,.,TRBJ2-5
CSVENSNSYNEQFF,TGCAGCGTTGAAAACAGCAATTCCTACAATGAGCAGTTCTTC,14,TRBV29-1,few,.,TRBJ2-1
CASSQVWPTGPSYEQYF,TGCGCCAGCAGCCAAGTTTGGCCGACAGGGCCTTCCTACGAGCAGTACTTC,17,TRBV4-3,.,TRBD1,TRBJ2-7
CASSFYICSARARASGGTDTQYF,.,23,TRBV28,.,.,TRBJ2-3
CSAHVAGKSDTQYF,TGCAGTGCTCACGTCGCGGGGAAGTCAGATACGCAGTATTTT,14,TRBV20-1,many,.,TRBJ2-3
CASSQGAGTRGNEQFF,TGTGCCAGCAGCCAAGGAGCCGGGACTAGGGGCAATGAGCAGTTCTTC,16,TRBV4-2,many,TRBD2,TRBJ2-1
CASSESGAEAFF,TGCGCCAGCAGTGAGTCGGGGGCAGAAGCTTTCTTT,12,TRBV6-4,.,.,TRBJ1-1
CASRSRTVTYEQYF,TGTGCCAGCAGATCCCGGACAGTCACCTACGAGCAGTACTTC,14,TRBV6-1,many,.,TRBJ2-7
CASFGGAYQETQYF,TGTGCCAGCTTCGGTGGGGCGTACCAAGAGACCCAGTACTTC,14,TRBV3-1,many,.,TRBJ2-5
CASSSGTGYSYGYTF,TGTGCCAGCAGTTCCGGGACAGGGTATTCCTATGGCTACACCTTC,15,TRBV6-1,many,TRBD1,TRBJ1-2
CASSSRVSTDTQYF,TGTGCCAGCAGTTCACGGGTTAGCACAGATACGCAGTATTTT,14,TRBV6-2/TRBV6-3,many,.,TRBJ2-3
CASSYQRPGEGAVDYGYTF,TGTGCCAGCAGTTACCAGAGGCCCGGGGAGGGGGCAGTAGATTATGGCTACACCTTC,19,TRBV6-9,.,TRBD1,TRBJ1-2
CASRVGETQYF,TGTGCCAGCAGAGTCGGGGAGACCCAGTACTTC,11,TRBV5-4,.,.,TRBJ2-5
CASSLVNYNEQFF,TGTGCCAGCAGCTTAGTGAATTACAATGAGCAGTTCTTC,13,TRBV11-2,many,.,TRBJ2-1